This TCR beta chain is from a study of T cell repertoires in cytomegalovirus infection. Study-wide background: Public TCR beta signatures indicated both CMV infection and matching HLA type. General observations from the study: The cumulative frequency of public TCR beta families identified carriers of CMV plus the relevant HLA. The ex vivo response showed dominance by HLA-C-restricted CMV-specific TCR beta clonotypes.

TCRdb passed the reads through MiXCR, listing each CDR3 protein once. The sample carries more than 200,000 distinct CDR3 sequences, around 8.7% recorded once. In germline, CDR1 is SGHTA, CDR2 FQGNSA. The CDR3 loop spans 13 amino acids. V trimming: 3 bases; J trimming: 6 bases; junction bases outside the gene matches: 4. This clonotype was counted at least ten times. The antigen remains undetermined. V usage is TRBV7-2 and J usage is TRBJ1-2, with 7 bases fitting TRBD1. The clonotype originates from a human donor in good health (CMV status not recorded). Some clones in this sample may be carry-over from other donors' samples. The sample taken for sequencing was PBMCs. CDR3 residues: CASSLTGIDGYTF. The CDR3 DNA reads TGTGCCAGCAGCTTGACAGGGATCGATGGCTACACCTTC.